This T cell receptor (beta chain) was captured in a study of cytomegalovirus exposure and HLA in healthy donors. Findings and caveats of the study: In an earlier analysis, about 87% or about 30%: the productive usage of most TCR beta V segments. TCR beta chains numbering 164 were designated cytomegalovirus-associated.

Unrecorded immune exposures were likely, despite nominal health at sampling. Turning to this clone: No antigen is known for it.

CDR3 length equals 13 residues. Germline lookup yields CDR1 SQVTM and CDR2 ANQGSEA. With V trimmed by 6 bases and J by 3 bases, 7 bases remained unmatched. Use of 60 Vbeta and 13 Jbeta primers characterized the PCR. Method: immunoSEQ multiplex PCR; TCRdb's copy keeps in-frame clones and lacks some. The data contain roughly 120,000 clones, roughly 82% of them singletons. The TCR sequence derives from a woman between 35 and 50 years old in good health and CMV-seropositive. The source material was PBMCs. V is TRBV29-1 and J is TRBJ1-2; 7 bases match TRBD1. Written as DNA, the CDR3 is TGCAGCGTGGTACAGGGGTGGTACTATGGCTACACCTTC. It encodes CSVVQGWYYGYTF. Variable domain in full (rest from reference TRBV29-1 and TRBJ1-2): SAVISQKPSRDICQRGTSLTIQCQVDSQVTMMFWYRQQPGQSLTLIATANQGSEATYESGFVIDKFPISRPNLTFSTLTVSNMSPEDSSIYLCSVVQGWYYGYTFGSGTRLTVV.